This T cell receptor beta chain was recovered during a study of blood T cell repertoires in COVID-19. This clone was seen a few times. Trimming pared 2 bases from V and 3 bases from J, leaving 4 bases between. Germline V CDR1 and CDR2: SNHLY, FYNNEI. The CDR3 length is 12 residues. Assay: immunoSEQ multiplex PCR; the TCRdb copy retains only in-frame clones and omits some. This sample has about 94,000 clones, with 80% found just once. The chain uses TRBV2 and TRBJ1-2; D call uncertain. The material sequenced was peripheral blood. This TCR came from a human donor in a cohort sampled during active COVID-19. The CDR3: CASSETDYGYTF. CDR3 DNA: TGTGCCAGCAGTGAAACGGACTATGGCTACACCTTC.